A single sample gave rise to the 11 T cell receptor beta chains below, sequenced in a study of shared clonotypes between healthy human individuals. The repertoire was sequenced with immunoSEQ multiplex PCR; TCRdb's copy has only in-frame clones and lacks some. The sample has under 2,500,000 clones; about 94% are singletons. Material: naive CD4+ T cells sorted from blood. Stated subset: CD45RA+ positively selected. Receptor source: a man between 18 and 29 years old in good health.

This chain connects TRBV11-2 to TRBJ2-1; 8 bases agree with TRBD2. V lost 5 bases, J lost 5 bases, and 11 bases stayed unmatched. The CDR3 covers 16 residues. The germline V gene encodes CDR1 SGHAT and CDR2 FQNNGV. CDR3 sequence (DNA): TGTGCCAGCAGCCCTAGATCAGCGGGGGTTGACAATGAGCAGTTCTTC. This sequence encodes CASSPRSAGVDNEQFF.

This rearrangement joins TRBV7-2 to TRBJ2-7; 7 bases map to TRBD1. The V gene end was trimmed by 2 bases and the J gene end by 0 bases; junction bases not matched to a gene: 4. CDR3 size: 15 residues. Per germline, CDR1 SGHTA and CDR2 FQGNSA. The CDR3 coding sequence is TGTGCCAGCAGCTTATTAACAGGGGCCTCCTACGAGCAGTACTTC. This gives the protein CASSLLTGASYEQYF.

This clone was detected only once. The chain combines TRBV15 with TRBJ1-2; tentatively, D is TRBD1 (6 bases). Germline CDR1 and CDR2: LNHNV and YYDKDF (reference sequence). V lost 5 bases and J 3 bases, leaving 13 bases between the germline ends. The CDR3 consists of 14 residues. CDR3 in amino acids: CATSLGGIDYGYTF. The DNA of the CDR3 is TGTGCCACCAGCTTAGGGGGAATCGACTATGGCTACACCTTC.

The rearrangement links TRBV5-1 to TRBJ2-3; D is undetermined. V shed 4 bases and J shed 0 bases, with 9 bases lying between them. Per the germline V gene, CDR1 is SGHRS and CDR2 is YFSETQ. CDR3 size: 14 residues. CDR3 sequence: CASSIGLSTDTQYF. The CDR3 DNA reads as TGCGCCAGCAGCATCGGGCTGAGCACAGATACGCAGTATTTT.

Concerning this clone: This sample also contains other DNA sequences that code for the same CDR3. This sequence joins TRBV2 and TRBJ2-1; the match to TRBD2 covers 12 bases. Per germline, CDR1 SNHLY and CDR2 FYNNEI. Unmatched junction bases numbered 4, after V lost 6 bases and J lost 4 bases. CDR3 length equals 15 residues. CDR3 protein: CASRTGTSGYNEQFF. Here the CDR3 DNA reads TGTGCCAGCAGAACCGGGACTAGCGGGTACAATGAGCAGTTCTTC. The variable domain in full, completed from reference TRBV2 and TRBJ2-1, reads EPEVTQTPSHQVTQMGQEVILRCVPISNHLYFYWYRQILGQKVEFLVSFYNNEISEKSEIFDDQFSVERPDGSNFTLKIRSTKLEDSAMYFCASRTGTSGYNEQFFGPGTRLTVL.

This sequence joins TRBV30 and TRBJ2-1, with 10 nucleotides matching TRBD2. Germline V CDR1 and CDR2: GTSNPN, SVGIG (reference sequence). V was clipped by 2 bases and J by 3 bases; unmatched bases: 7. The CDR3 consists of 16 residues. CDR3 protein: CAWSSSGRALYNEQFF. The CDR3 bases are TGTGCCTGGAGTTCGAGCGGGAGGGCCCTCTACAATGAGCAGTTCTTC.

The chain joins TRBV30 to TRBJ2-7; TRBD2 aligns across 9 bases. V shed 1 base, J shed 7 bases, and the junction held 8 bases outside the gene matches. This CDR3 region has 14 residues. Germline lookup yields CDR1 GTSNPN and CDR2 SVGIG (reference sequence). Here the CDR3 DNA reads TGTGCCTGGAGTGCGGCGGGAGGGCCGTGGGAGCAGTACTTC. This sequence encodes CAWSAAGGPWEQYF. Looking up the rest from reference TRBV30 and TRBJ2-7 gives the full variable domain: SQTIHQWPATLVQPVGSPLSLECTVEGTSNPNLYWYRQAAGRGLQLLFYSVGIGQISSEVPQNLSASRPQDRQFILSSKKLLLSDSGFYLCAWSAAGGPWEQYFGPGTRLTVT.

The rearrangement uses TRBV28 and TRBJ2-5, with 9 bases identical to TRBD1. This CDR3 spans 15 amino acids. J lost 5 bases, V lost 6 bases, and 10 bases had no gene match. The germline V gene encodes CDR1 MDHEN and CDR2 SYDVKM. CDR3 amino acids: CASRDTGQGRETQYF. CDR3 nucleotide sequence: TGTGCCAGCAGAGATACGGGACAGGGTCGCGAGACCCAGTACTTC.

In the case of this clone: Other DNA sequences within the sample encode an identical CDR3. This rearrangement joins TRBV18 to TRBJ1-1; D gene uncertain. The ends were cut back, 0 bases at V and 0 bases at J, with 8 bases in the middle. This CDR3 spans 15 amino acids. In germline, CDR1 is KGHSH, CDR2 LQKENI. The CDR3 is CASSPPNSLNTEAFF. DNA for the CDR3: TGTGCCAGCTCACCACCAAACAGTCTGAACACTGAAGCTTTCTTT.

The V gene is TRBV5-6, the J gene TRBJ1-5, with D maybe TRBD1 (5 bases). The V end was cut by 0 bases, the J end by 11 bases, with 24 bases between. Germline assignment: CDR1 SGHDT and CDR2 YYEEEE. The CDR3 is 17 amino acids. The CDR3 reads CASSLGGAAVREGAQHF. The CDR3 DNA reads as TGTGCCAGCAGCTTGGGCGGGGCGGCGGTCCGGGAGGGAGCCCAGCATTTT.

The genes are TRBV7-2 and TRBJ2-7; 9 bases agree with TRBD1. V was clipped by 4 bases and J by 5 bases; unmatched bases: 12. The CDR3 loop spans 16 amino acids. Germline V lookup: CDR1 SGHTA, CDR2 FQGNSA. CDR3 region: CASSSKLGDRDHEQYF. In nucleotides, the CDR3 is TGTGCCAGCAGCTCAAAACTTGGGGACAGGGACCACGAGCAGTACTTC.